This T cell receptor (beta chain) was profiled in a study of blood T cells in healthy people across ages. V was trimmed by 4 bases and J by 5 bases, leaving 12 bases between them. In germline, CDR1 is ENHRY, CDR2 SYGVKD. This CDR3 is 14 amino acids long. Using a J-beta primer mix together with a sample-barcoded 5' primer, a second PCR was run for roughly 7 to 11 cycles. Every sample produced at least 3 million CDR3-containing paired-end reads. TCRdb analysed the 5' RACE reads with MiXCR anew, one entry per CDR3 protein. The sample shows about 650,000 distinct CDR3 sequences, 32% of them seen only once. Whole-study findings and limits: Roughly linear declines in TCR beta diversity per million T cells occurred with age. The long-lived group displayed more naive CD4+ cells, plus higher diversity, than the aged donors did.

As for this clonotype: Its target is not known.

This clonotype was obtained from an elderly woman in good health. This chain links TRBV10-3 with TRBJ2-1; D remains ambiguous. Sequencing was done on a sample of blood. DNA of the CDR3: TGTGCCATCAGTGCGCGAACGGCGAACAATGAGCAGTTCTTC. It encodes CAISARTANNEQFF.